This T cell receptor (beta chain) derives from a study of blood T cell repertoires in COVID-19. The overall study: Sites across the United States, Italy and Spain contributed samples from acute and convalescent COVID-19. T cells, B-cell-depleted T cells, or PBMCs supplied cDNA or gDNA.

As handled by the study authors: Amplification of reference gene primers provided the estimated nucleated cell counts. The data were produced by immunoSEQ multiplex PCR, yet TCRdb's version contains in-frame clones alone and is incomplete. V and J calls and clone size follow that table, whereas D and trimming were derived from the DNA. The data show 50,000 or so clones, about four fifths seen once. In this sample, this clone turned up once. Seattle-derived patients entered the study during active infection and were followed longitudinally. This CDR3 comprises 12 residues. With 6 bases clipped from V and 5 bases from J, the junction kept 2 bases outside the gene matches. Germline CDR1 is ENHRY and CDR2 is SYGVKD.

The genes are TRBV10-3 and TRBJ2-3, with 7 bases aligning to TRBD2. The sample taken for sequencing was peripheral blood. The clonotype comes from a man aged 80 or over with COVID-19, enrolled during active disease. The CDR3 here is CAIRASGDTQYF. The CDR3 DNA reads TGTGCCATCAGGGCTAGCGGAGATACGCAGTATTTT.